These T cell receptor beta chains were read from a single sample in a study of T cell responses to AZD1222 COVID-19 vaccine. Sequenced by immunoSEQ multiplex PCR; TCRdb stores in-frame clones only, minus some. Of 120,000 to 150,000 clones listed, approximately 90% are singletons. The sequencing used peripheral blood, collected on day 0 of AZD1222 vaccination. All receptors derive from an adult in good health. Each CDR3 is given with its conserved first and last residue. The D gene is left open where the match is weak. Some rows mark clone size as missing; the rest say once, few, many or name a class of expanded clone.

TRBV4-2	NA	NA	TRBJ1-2	CASSQVVQHYGYTF	TGTGCCAGCAGCCAAGTTGTTCAGCACTATGGCTACACCTTC
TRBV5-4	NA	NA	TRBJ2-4	CASSPMRGDVKNIQYF	TGTGCCAGCAGCCCAATGAGGGGGGACGTCAAAAACATTCAGTACTTC
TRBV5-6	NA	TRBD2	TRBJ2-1	CASSPIAGGSHEQFF	TGTGCCAGCAGCCCGATAGCGGGAGGTAGTCATGAGCAGTTCTTC
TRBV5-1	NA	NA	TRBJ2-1	CASSWARETEQFF	TGCGCCAGCAGCTGGGCCCGGGAAACTGAGCAGTTCTTC
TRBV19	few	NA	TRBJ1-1	CASSFQTGTEAFF	TGTGCCAGTAGTTTTCAGACTGGGACTGAAGCTTTCTTT
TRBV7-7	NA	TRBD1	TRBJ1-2	CASSNSHPGTAFYGYTF	TGTGCTAGCAGCAATTCCCACCCCGGGACAGCGTTTTATGGCTACACCTTC
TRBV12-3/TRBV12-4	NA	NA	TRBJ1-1	CASKRTENTEAFF	TGTGCCAGCAAACGGACAGAGAACACTGAAGCTTTCTTT
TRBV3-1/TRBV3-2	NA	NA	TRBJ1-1	CARQSGGCTEAFF	TGTGCCCGCCAAAGCGGGGGGTGCACTGAAGCTTTCTTT
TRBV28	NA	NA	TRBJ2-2	CASSPTGTNTGELFF	TGTGCCAGCAGTCCGACAGGTACCAACACCGGGGAGCTGTTTTTT
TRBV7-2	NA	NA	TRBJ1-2	CASSLDGNYGYTF	TGTGCCAGCAGCCTGGACGGAAACTATGGCTACACCTTC
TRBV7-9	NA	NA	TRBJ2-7	CASSLAPGSYEQYF	TGTGCCAGCAGCTTAGCTCCGGGAAGCTACGAGCAGTACTTC
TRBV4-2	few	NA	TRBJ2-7	CASSQDPQGSYEQYF	TGTGCCAGCAGCCAAGACCCACAGGGTTCCTACGAGCAGTACTTC
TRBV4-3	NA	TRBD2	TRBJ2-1	CASSQVSGGYNEQFF	TGCGCCAGCAGCCAAGTAAGCGGGGGCTACAATGAGCAGTTCTTC
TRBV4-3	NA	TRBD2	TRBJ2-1	CASSQEVAGSYNEQFF	TGCGCCAGCAGCCAAGAGGTAGCGGGGTCCTACAATGAGCAGTTCTTC
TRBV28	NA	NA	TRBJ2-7	CASSPPGLGYEQYF	TGTGCCAGCAGTCCACCGGGACTGGGCTACGAGCAGTACTTC
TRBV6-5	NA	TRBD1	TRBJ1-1	CASNSQGAYTEAFF	TGTGCCAGCAACTCACAGGGGGCTTACACTGAAGCTTTCTTT
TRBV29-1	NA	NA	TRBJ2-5	CSVGLWETQYF	TGCAGCGTTGGCCTTTGGGAGACCCAGTACTTC
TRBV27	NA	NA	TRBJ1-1	CASSSGGPEAFF	TGTGCCAGCAGTTCGGGTGGCCCTGAAGCTTTCTTT
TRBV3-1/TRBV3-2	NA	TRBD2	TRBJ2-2	CASSQDGTSRNTGELFF	TGTGCCAGCAGCCAAGACGGGACTAGCAGGAACACCGGGGAGCTGTTTTTT
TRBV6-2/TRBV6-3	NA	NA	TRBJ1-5	CANSYEAGNQPQHF	TGTGCCAACAGTTACGAGGCAGGGAATCAGCCCCAGCATTTT
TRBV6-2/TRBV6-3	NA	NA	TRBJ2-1	CASSLLSENNEQFF	TGTGCCAGCAGTCTTCTAAGCGAGAACAATGAGCAGTTCTTC
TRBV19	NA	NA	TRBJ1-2	CASTLRSGGRTAYGYTF	TGTGCCAGTACCCTTCGGTCGGGGGGAAGGACGGCCTATGGCTACACCTTC
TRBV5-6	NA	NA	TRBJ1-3	CASWPFNSGNTIYF	TGTGCCAGCTGGCCCTTCAACTCTGGAAACACCATATATTTT
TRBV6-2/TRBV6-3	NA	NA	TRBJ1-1	CASSYGRNTEAFF	TGTGCCAGCAGTTACGGGAGGAACACTGAAGCTTTCTTT
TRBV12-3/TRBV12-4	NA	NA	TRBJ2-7	CASSSKGFEQYF	TGTGCCAGCAGTTCTAAGGGATTCGAGCAGTACTTC
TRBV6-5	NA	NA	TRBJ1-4	CASSYRQFNEKLFF	TGTGCCAGCAGTTACAGGCAGTTTAATGAAAAACTGTTTTTT
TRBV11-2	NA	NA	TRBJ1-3	CASSPDHSGNTIYF	TGTGCCAGCAGCCCCGACCACTCTGGAAACACCATATATTTT
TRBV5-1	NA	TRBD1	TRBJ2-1	CASSLEGQGANARQFF	TGCGCCAGCAGCTTGGAAGGACAGGGGGCTAACGCTCGGCAGTTCTTC
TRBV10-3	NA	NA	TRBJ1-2	CAIEATPNYGYTF	TGTGCCATCGAGGCAACTCCTAACTATGGCTACACCTTC
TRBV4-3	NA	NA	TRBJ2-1	CASSQDGDAGNEQFF	TGCGCCAGCAGCCAAGATGGGGACGCAGGCAATGAGCAGTTCTTC
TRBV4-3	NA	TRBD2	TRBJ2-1	CASSHQLAGDYNEQFF	TGCGCCAGCAGCCATCAACTAGCGGGTGACTACAATGAGCAGTTCTTC
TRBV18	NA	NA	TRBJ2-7	CASSQAGTEGYEQYF	TGTGCCAGCTCACAGGCGGGGACAGAAGGCTACGAGCAGTACTTC
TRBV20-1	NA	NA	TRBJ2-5	CSAQGPETQYF	TGCAGTGCACAGGGTCCGGAGACCCAGTACTTC